These 24 T cell receptor beta chains were all obtained from the same sample, sequenced in a study of cytomegalovirus exposure and HLA in healthy donors. Use of 60 Vbeta and 13 Jbeta primers characterized the PCR. Generated by immunoSEQ multiplex PCR, the TCRdb table keeps only in-frame clones and is missing some. The table includes some 100,000 clones, over 65% detected once. The sequenced material came from PBMCs. These receptors came from a woman aged 45-60 years in good health and CMV-seropositive.

The V and J genes are TRBV5-4 and TRBJ2-1; 10 positions match TRBD1. The CDR3 sequence is 15 residues long. J gave up 7 bases and V 2 bases, and 6 bases lay outside the gene matches. CDR1 is SGHNT, CDR2 YYREEE, per germline (reference sequence). CDR3 amino acids: CASSLPGQGRNEQFF. The CDR3, as DNA: TGTGCCAGCAGCTTACCGGGACAGGGGAGAAATGAGCAGTTCTTC.

The chain recombines TRBV5-1 with TRBJ2-1; 12 nucleotides line up with TRBD1. With 4 bases clipped from V and 9 bases from J, the junction kept 8 bases outside the gene matches. CDR3 length: 15 residues. Germline lookup yields CDR1 SGHRS and CDR2 YFSETQ. CDR3 sequence: CASSPGQGAVFEQFF. The CDR3 DNA reads TGCGCCAGCAGCCCGGGACAGGGGGCTGTCTTTGAGCAGTTCTTC.

V usage is TRBV30 and J usage is TRBJ2-5; 8 bases are a match to TRBD2. In germline, CDR1 is GTSNPN, CDR2 SVGIG (reference sequence). The V gene end was trimmed by 2 bases and the J gene end by 4 bases; junction bases not matched to a gene: 15. CDR3 length: 17 amino acids. CDR3 DNA: TGTGCCTGGAGTTCGGGGGGGGCTTCGGGAGGAGCAGAGACCCAGTACTTC. As protein: CAWSSGGASGGAETQYF. The full variable domain, with the rest looked up from reference TRBV30 and TRBJ2-5, is SQTIHQWPATLVQPVGSPLSLECTVEGTSNPNLYWYRQAAGRGLQLLFYSVGIGQISSEVPQNLSASRPQDRQFILSSKKLLLSDSGFYLCAWSSGGASGGAETQYFGPGTRLLVL.

CDR3 sequence reads: CASSILAPKTGIDYNEQFF. The CDR3 DNA reads as TGTGCCAGCAGCATTCTAGCCCCAAAGACAGGGATCGATTACAATGAGCAGTTCTTC. The rearrangement joins TRBV7-2 to TRBJ2-1; 7 nucleotides line up with TRBD1. Looked up from germline, CDR1 is SGHTA and CDR2 is FQGNSA. Trimming at V came to 5 bases and at J to 4 bases, leaving 20 bases not matched to a gene. The CDR3 has 19 residues.

With regard to this clone: A junction end diverges from the germline sequence, so it may reflect a read error. The chain employs TRBV7-2 and TRBJ1-4; TRBD1 might be the D (5 bases). The CDR3 consists of 12 residues. CDR1 is SGHTA, CDR2 FQGNSA, per germline. The CDR3 DNA is TGTGCCAGCAGAATCCGGGGGGAAAAACTTTTTTTT. Amino acid sequence: CASRIRGEKLFF.

The chain recombines TRBV30 with TRBJ2-1, with 9 bases that match TRBD1. Germline CDR1 is GTSNPN and CDR2 is SVGIG (reference sequence). The CDR3 has 15 residues. Trimming cost V 4 bases and J 7 bases; bases outside gene matches: 11. The CDR3 reads CAWTLGGTGRNEQFF. CDR3 sequence (DNA): TGTGCCTGGACTCTAGGGGGGACAGGGCGTAATGAGCAGTTCTTC.

This clone was seen more than once but under ten times. The chain combines TRBV19 with TRBJ2-7; D not resolved. The CDR3 loop spans 15 amino acids. In germline, CDR1 is LNHDA, CDR2 SQIVND (reference sequence). The ends were cut back, 1 base at V and 0 bases at J, with 10 bases in the middle. DNA of the CDR3: TGTGCCAGTAGTATAGGGTACTATAGCTCCTACGAGCAGTACTTC. Translating it yields CASSIGYYSSYEQYF.

There are a few counts of this clone. The rearrangement joins TRBV28 to TRBJ2-7; TRBD1 agrees at 9 bases. Per germline, CDR1 MDHEN and CDR2 SYDVKM. The CDR3 length is 14 residues. Trimming removed 3 bases from V and 3 bases from J; junction bases left unmatched: 3. The CDR3 nucleotides are TGTGCCAGCAGTTTTCTGGGACAGGGCTACGAGCAGTACTTC. Translating gives CASSFLGQGYEQYF.

There are a few counts of this clone. This rearrangement joins TRBV29-1 to TRBJ2-5; possibly TRBD1 for D (6 bases). This CDR3 comprises 11 residues. V was shortened by 7 bases and J by 2 bases, with 8 bases between the two germline ends. Germline V CDR1 and CDR2: SQVTM, ANQGSEA. CDR3 sequence: CSAGQQETQYF. The CDR3 DNA reads TGCAGCGCTGGACAGCAAGAGACCCAGTACTTC.

The rearrangement joins TRBV18 to TRBJ1-2; D is possibly TRBD1 (6 bases). The CDR3 consists of 15 residues. CDR1 is KGHSH and CDR2 is LQKENI in the germline V gene. V was trimmed by 3 bases and J by 3 bases, leaving 14 bases between them. CDR3 sequence: CASSPLDRTDYGYTF. Here the CDR3 DNA reads TGTGCCAGCTCACCGCTTGACAGGACCGACTATGGCTACACCTTC.

The V and J genes are TRBV5-8 and TRBJ1-1; D is possibly TRBD1 (6 bases). CDR3 length: 14 residues. Germline V lookup: CDR1 SGHTS, CDR2 YDEGEE. V lost 4 bases and J lost 1, with 11 bases in between. CDR3 region: CASSRGGANTEAFF. In DNA form, the CDR3 reads TGTGCCAGCAGCCGGGGGGGGGCGAACACTGAAGCTTTCTTT.

This clone is a singleton in its sample. The V gene is TRBV29-1, the J gene TRBJ1-2, with a possible D match to TRBD1 (5 bases). The CDR3 length is 15 residues. Per germline, CDR1 SQVTM and CDR2 ANQGSEA. V was clipped by 5 bases and J by 2 bases, with 18 bases between them. CDR3 DNA sequence: TGCAGCGTTCTTAATACCGGGACTGAGAACTATGGCTACACCTTC. Amino acid sequence: CSVLNTGTENYGYTF.

This chain uses TRBV19 with TRBJ1-5; D possibly corresponds to TRBD1 (6 bases). V lost 6 bases and J 6 bases, leaving 15 bases between the germline ends. The CDR3 consists of 14 residues. Germline V gene lookup returns CDR1 LNHDA and CDR2 SQIVND (reference sequence). CDR3 sequence reads: CASSSGHLSQPQHF. CDR3 nucleotide sequence: TGTGCCAGTAGCTCGGGACATCTGAGTCAGCCCCAGCATTTT.

CDR3 amino acids: CASSLSTLGGYTF. The CDR3 DNA sequence: TGTGCCAGCAGCTTAAGCACCCTAGGCGGCTACACCTTC. The V and J genes are TRBV7-2 and TRBJ1-2; D unresolved. CDR1 SGHTA and CDR2 FQGNSA come from the germline V gene. The CDR3 spans 13 residues. Between the trimmed V and J ends, which lost 2 bases and 8 bases, there was a span of 12 bases.

This sequence joins TRBV7-2 and TRBJ1-1, with D unclear. There are 13 residues in the CDR3. The V and J ends lost 1 base and 5 bases respectively, with 8 bases between them. CDR1 and CDR2 (germline): SGHTA, FQGNSA. The DNA for the CDR3 is TGTGCCAGCAGCTTAGATCCGGGAACTGAAGCTTTCTTT. Its translation: CASSLDPGTEAFF. The complete variable domain, with remaining parts taken from reference TRBV7-2 and TRBJ1-1, reads GAGVSQSPSNKVTEKGKDVELRCDPISGHTALYWYRQSLGQGLEFLIYFQGNSAPDKSGLPSDRFSAERTGGSVSTLTIQRTQQEDSAVYLCASSLDPGTEAFFGQGTRLTVV.

The chain joins TRBV7-8 to TRBJ2-1; tentative D call: TRBD1 (6 bases). Germline V gene data show CDR1 as SGHVS and CDR2 as FQNEAQ. The CDR3 covers 13 residues. The CDR3 nucleotides are TGTGCGTTCACTTTGCCAGGGGCCAATGAGCAGTTCTTC. Encoded protein: CAFTLPGANEQFF.

The CDR3 DNA reads TGTGCCAGCAGCTGGACTGAATCAACTAATGAAAAACTGTTTTTT. As protein: CASSWTESTNEKLFF. The V and J genes are TRBV7-6 and TRBJ1-4; D remains unclear. Germline-derived CDR1 and CDR2 are SGHVS and FNYEAQ. CDR3 length: 15 amino acids. The V gene lost 4 bases and the J gene lost 0 bases, with 9 bases spanning the gap.

The rearrangement uses TRBV18 and TRBJ1-2; the match to TRBD1 covers 7 bases. The germline gives CDR1 KGHSH, CDR2 LQKENI. Trimming took 3 bases from V and 2 from J; bases not matched to a gene: 9. This CDR3 contains 16 residues. DNA of the CDR3: TGTGCCAGCTCACCTACCGCAGACAGGGTCAACTATGGCTACACCTTC. Translating gives CASSPTADRVNYGYTF.

This clone was seen only a few times. This chain links TRBV7-9 with TRBJ1-2, with D maybe TRBD1 (6 bases). CDR3 length: 16 residues. Germline CDR1 SEHNR, CDR2 FQNEAQ (reference sequence). With 6 bases removed from V and 2 bases from J, the gap between germline ends came to 19 bases. CDR3 in DNA: TGTGCCAGCAGTACAGGGTACCCATTCTTCAACTATGGCTACACCTTC. It specifies CASSTGYPFFNYGYTF.

The rearrangement links TRBV29-1 to TRBJ1-5, with 7 bases identical to TRBD1. In germline, CDR1 is SQVTM, CDR2 ANQGSEA. The CDR3 contains 13 residues. With 6 bases clipped from V and 8 bases from J, the junction kept 10 bases outside the gene matches. CDR3 nucleotide sequence: TGCAGCGTCGCCGGGCAGGGGGGTGAGCCCCAGCATTTT. Its protein product is CSVAGQGGEPQHF.

This clone has a handful of counts. The rearrangement uses TRBV29-1 and TRBJ2-5; D is perhaps TRBD1 (6 bases). The CDR3 has 11 amino acids. Between the trimmed V and J ends, which lost 8 bases and 3 bases, there was a span of 10 bases. Germline V gives CDR1 SQVTM, CDR2 ANQGSEA. The CDR3 sequence is CSPWTEETQYF. For the CDR3, the DNA is TGCAGCCCTTGGACAGAAGAGACCCAGTACTTC.

This clone is a singleton in its sample. V is TRBV7-2 and J is TRBJ1-4, with TRBD1 matching 9 bases. Per germline, CDR1 SGHTA and CDR2 FQGNSA. V was clipped by 1 base and J by 8 bases; unmatched bases: 5. The CDR3 is 15 amino acids. The CDR3 here is CASSLGRDRAEKLFF. DNA for the CDR3: TGTGCCAGCAGCTTAGGCCGGGACAGGGCCGAAAAACTGTTTTTT.

In its sample, this clone was seen once. V and J are TRBV12-5 and TRBJ1-1; 10 positions agree with TRBD1. This CDR3 contains 14 residues. V lost 5 bases and J lost 4; bases outside the gene matches: 4. The germline CDR1 and CDR2 sequences are LGHNT and FRNRAP. The CDR3 DNA follows: TGTGCTAGTGGTAACGGACAGGGGGGCACTGAAGCTTTCTTT. Protein sequence: CASGNGQGGTEAFF.

This clone occurred once. V gene TRBV5-1 combines with J gene TRBJ2-7, with D maybe TRBD2 (6 bases). V dropped 1 base and J dropped 3 bases, with 14 bases sitting between them. The CDR3 has 15 amino acids. Germline CDR1 SGHRS, CDR2 YFSETQ. The CDR3 spells CASSLTPLGGYEQYF. The CDR3 nucleotides read TGCGCCAGCAGCTTGACCCCCTTGGGGGGCTACGAGCAGTACTTC.